This TCR beta chain was observed in a study of blood T cell repertoires in COVID-19. TCRdb's table, derived via immunoSEQ multiplex PCR, lists solely in-frame clones and lacks some. The data hold roughly 200,000 clones, with roughly 85% observed a single time. This CDR3 comprises 14 residues. V shed 6 bases and J shed 5 bases, with 13 bases lying between them. Germline-derived CDR1 and CDR2 are MNHEY and SVGAGI. The J gene is TRBJ2-2, the V gene TRBV6-5; D perhaps matches TRBD1 (6 bases). This receptor was identified in a woman aged 55-69 years with acute or convalescent COVID-19. Sequenced: peripheral blood. The CDR3 reads CASSDLRGTGELFF. CDR3 nucleotide sequence: TGTGCCAGCAGCGACCTTAGGGGGACCGGGGAGCTGTTTTTT.